The clone carrying this T cell receptor (beta chain) was counted many times. Its antigen is as yet unknown. The data stem from a study of regulatory T cells in long-lasting Graves disease. Study-wide findings and caveats: TRBV28, TRBJ1-2 and TRBJ2-5 were segments that persistent disease favored.

Time point in this sample: newly diagnosed GD, antithyroid drugs for less than 3 months. Preparation of the TCR library used RNA extracted from PBMCs. TCR beta libraries were built with iRepertoire HTBI primers and Arm-PCR of CDR3 regions. Each CDR3 protein gets one entry after TCRdb re-called the multiplex PCR reads with MiXCR. The sample records about 350,000 distinct CDR3 sequences, under 20% being singletons. The CDR3 length is 13 residues. The J segment lost 4 bases and the V segment lost 4 bases, leaving 2 bases of the junction unmatched. CDR1 is MDHEN, CDR2 SYDVKM, per germline. The data were also submitted as part of a second study, on T cells in Graves' hyperthyroidism and ophthalmopathy. This second study notes: A lack of ophthalmopathy progression within 18 months defined stable Graves' hyperthyroidism. The TCR CDR3 first-round RT-PCR relied on the HTBI primer set.

The clonotype was recovered from a woman under 30 with Graves disease. The V gene is TRBV28, the J gene TRBJ2-7; 9 nucleotides line up with TRBD1. This material consisted of peripheral blood mononuclear cells (PBMCs), taken at new diagnosis, from a patient treated with antithyroid drugs. The CDR3 nucleotides are TGTGCCAGCAGTTGGGACAGGGAGTACGAGCAGTACTTC. It specifies CASSWDREYEQYF.